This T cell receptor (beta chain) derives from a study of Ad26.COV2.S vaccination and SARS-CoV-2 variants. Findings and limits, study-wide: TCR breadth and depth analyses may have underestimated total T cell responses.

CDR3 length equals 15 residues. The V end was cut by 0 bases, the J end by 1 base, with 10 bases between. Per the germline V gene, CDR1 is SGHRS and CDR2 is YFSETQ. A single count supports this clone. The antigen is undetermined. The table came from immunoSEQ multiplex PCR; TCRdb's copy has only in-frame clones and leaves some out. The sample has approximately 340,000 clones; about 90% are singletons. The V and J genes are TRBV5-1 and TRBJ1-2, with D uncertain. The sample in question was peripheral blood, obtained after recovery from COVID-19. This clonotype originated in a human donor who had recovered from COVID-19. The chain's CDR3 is CASSLGPFFNYGYTF. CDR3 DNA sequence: TGCGCCAGCAGCTTGGGACCCTTTTTTAACTATGGCTACACCTTC.